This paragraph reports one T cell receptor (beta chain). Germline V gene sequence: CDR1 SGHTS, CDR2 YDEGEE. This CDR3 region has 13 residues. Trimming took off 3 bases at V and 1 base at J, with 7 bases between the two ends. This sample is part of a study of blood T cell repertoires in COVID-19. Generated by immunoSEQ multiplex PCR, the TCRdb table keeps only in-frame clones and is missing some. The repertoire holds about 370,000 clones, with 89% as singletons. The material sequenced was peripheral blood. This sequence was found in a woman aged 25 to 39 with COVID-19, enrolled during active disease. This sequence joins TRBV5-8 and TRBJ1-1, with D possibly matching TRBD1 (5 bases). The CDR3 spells CASSWGRNTEAFF. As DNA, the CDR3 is TGTGCCAGCAGCTGGGGCCGGAACACTGAAGCTTTCTTT.